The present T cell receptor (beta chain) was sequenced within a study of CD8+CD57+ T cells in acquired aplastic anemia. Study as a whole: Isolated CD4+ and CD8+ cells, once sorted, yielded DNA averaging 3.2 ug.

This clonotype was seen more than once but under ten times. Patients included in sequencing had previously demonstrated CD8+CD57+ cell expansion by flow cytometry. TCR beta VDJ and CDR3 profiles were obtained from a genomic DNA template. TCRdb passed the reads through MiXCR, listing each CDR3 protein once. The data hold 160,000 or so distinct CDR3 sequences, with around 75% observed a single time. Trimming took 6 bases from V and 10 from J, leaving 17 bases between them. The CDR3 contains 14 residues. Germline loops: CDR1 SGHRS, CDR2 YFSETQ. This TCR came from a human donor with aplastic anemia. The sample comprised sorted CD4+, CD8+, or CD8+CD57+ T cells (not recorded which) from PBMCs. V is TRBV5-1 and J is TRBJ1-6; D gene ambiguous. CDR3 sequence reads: CASTTGEEYSPLHF. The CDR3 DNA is TGCGCCAGCACCACCGGGGAGGAATACTCACCCCTCCACTTT.